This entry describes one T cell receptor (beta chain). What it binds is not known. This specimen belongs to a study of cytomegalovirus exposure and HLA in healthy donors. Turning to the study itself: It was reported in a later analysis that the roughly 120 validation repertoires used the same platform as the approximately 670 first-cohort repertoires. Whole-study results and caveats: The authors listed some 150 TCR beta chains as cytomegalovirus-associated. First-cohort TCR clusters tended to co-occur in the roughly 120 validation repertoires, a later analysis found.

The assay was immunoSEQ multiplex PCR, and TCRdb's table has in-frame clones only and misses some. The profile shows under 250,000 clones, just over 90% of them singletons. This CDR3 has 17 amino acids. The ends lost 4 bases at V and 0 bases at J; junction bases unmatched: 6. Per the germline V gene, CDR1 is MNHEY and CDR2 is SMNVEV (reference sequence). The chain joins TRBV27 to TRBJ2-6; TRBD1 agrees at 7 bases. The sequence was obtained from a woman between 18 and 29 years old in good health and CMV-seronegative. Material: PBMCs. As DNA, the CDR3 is TGTGCCAGCAGTTCCTGGGACAGTAGCTCTGGGGCCAACGTCCTGACTTTC. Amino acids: CASSSWDSSSGANVLTF.